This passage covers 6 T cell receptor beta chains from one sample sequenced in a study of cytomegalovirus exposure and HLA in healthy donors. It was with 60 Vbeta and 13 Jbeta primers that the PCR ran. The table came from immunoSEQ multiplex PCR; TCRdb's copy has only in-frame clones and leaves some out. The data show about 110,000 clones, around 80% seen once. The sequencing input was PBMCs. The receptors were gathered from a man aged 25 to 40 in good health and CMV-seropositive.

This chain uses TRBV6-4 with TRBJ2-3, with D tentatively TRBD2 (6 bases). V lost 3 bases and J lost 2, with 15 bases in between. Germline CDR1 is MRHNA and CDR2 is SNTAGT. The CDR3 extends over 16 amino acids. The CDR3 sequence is CASSESAGASTDTQYF. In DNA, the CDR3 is TGTGCCAGCAGTGAGTCAGCGGGCGCCTCCACAGATACGCAGTATTTT.

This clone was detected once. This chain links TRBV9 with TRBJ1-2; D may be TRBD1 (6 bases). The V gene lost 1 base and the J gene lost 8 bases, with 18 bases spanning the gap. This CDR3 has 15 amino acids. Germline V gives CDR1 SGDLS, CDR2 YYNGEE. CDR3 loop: CASSVFQGPRGGYTF. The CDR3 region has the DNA TGTGCCAGCAGCGTATTCCAGGGGCCTAGGGGCGGCTACACCTTC.

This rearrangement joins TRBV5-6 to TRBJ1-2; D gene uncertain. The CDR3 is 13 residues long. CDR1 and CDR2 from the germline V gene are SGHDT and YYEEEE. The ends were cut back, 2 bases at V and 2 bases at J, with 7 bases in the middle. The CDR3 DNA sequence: TGTGCCAGCAGCTTCGTACAGAACTATGGCTACACCTTC. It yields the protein CASSFVQNYGYTF.

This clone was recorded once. CDR3 in DNA: TGTGCCTGGAGCCGAGAAGGGGCTTATAATTCACCCCTCCACTTT. Amino acid sequence: CAWSREGAYNSPLHF. The chain employs TRBV30 and TRBJ1-6, with D perhaps matching TRBD1 (5 bases). This CDR3 region has 15 residues. Trimming removed 3 bases from V and 4 bases from J, with 13 bases in between. Germline V gives CDR1 GTSNPN, CDR2 SVGIG (reference sequence). Full variable domain (rest looked up from reference TRBV30 and TRBJ1-6): SQTIHQWPATLVQPVGSPLSLECTVEGTSNPNLYWYRQAAGRGLQLLFYSVGIGQISSEVPQNLSASRPQDRQFILSSKKLLLSDSGFYLCAWSREGAYNSPLHFGNGTRLTVT.

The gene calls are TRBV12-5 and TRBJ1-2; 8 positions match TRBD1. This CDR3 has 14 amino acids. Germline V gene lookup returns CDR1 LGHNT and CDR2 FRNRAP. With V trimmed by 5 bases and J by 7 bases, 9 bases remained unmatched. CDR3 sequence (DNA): TGTGCTAGTGGTCCCGGGCAGGGGGCGGTTGGCTACACCTTC. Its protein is CASGPGQGAVGYTF. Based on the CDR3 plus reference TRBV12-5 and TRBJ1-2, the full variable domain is DARVTQTPRHKVTEMGQEVTMRCQPILGHNTVFWYRQTMMQGLELLAYFRNRAPLDDSGMPKDRFSAEMPDATLATLKIQPSEPRDSAVYFCASGPGQGAVGYTFGSGTRLTVV.

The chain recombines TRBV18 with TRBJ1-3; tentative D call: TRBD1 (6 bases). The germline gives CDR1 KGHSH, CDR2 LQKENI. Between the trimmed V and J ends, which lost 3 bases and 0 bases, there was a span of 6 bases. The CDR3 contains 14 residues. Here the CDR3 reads CASSPGHSGNTIYF. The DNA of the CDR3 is TGTGCCAGCTCACCGGGACACTCTGGAAACACCATATATTTT.